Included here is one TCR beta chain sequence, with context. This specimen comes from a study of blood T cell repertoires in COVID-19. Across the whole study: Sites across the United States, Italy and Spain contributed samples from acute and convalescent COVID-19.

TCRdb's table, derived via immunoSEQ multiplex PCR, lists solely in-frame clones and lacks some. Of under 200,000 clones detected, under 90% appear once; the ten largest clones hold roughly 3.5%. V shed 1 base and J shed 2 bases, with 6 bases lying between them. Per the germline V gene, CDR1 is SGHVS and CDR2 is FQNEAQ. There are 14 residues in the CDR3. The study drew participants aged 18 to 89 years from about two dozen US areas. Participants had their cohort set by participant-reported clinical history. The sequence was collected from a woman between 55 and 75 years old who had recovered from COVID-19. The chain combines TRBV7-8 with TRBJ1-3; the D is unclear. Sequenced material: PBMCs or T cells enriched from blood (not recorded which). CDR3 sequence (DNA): TGTGCCAGCAGCTTAGTAGAGGCTGGAAACACCATATATTTT. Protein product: CASSLVEAGNTIYF.